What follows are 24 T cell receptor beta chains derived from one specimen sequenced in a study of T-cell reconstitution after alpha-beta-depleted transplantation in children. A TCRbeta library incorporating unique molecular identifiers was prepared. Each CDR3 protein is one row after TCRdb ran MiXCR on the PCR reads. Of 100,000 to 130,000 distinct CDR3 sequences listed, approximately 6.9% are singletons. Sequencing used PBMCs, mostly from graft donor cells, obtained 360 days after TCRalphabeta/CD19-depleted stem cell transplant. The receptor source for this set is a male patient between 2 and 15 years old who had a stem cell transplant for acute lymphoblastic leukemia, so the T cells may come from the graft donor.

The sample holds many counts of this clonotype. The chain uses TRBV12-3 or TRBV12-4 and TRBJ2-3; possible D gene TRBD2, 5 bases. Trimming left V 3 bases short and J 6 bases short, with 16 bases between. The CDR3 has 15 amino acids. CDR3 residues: CASSFWSGFTDTQYF. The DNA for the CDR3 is TGTGCCAGCAGTTTTTGGTCGGGATTCACGGATACGCAGTATTTT.

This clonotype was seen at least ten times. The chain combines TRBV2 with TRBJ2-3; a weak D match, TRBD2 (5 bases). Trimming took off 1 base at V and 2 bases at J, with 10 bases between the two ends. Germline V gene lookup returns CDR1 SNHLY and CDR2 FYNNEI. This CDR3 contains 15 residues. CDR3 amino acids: CASSEGKRITDTQYF. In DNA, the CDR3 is TGTGCCAGCAGTGAAGGGAAGCGGATCACAGATACGCAGTATTTT.

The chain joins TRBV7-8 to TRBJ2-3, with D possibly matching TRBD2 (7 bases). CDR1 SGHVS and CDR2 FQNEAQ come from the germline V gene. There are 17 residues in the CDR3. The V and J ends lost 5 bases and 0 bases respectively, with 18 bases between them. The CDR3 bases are TGTGCCAGCAGCCCCCGGGGCGGGGGCCGGAGCACAGATACGCAGTATTTT. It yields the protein CASSPRGGGRSTDTQYF.

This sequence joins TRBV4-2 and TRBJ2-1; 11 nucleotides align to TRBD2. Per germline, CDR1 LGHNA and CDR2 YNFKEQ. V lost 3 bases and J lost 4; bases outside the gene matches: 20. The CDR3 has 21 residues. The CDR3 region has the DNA TGTGCCAGCAGCCACAAGATAGCCCCTTCTAGCGGGGGGCCGGGATACAATGAGCAGTTCTTC. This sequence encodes CASSHKIAPSSGGPGYNEQFF.

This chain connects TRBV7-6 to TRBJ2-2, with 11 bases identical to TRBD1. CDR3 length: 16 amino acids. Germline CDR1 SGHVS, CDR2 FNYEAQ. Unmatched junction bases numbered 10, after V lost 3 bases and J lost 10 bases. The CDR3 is CASSFFPRTGGTELFF. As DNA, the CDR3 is TGTGCCAGCAGCTTTTTCCCACGGACAGGGGGCACGGAGCTGTTTTTT.

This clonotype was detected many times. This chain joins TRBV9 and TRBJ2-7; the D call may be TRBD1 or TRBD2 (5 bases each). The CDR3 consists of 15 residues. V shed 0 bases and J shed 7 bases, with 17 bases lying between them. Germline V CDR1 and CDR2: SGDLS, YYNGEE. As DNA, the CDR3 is TGTGCCAGCAGCGTAGGAGGGACCCCCTTTGCGGAGCAGTACTTC. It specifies CASSVGGTPFAEQYF.

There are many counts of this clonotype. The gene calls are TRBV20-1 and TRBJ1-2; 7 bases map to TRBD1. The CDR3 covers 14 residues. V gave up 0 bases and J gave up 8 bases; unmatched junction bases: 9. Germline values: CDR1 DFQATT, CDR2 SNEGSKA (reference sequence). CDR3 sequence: CSARDPGGWWGYTF. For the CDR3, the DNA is TGCAGTGCTAGAGATCCAGGGGGATGGTGGGGCTACACCTTC.

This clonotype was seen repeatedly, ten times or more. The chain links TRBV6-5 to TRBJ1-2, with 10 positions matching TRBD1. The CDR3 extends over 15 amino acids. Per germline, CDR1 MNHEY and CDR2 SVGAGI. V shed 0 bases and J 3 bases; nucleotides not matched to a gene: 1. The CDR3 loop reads CASSYSTGGDYGYTF. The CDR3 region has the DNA TGTGCCAGCAGTTACTCGACAGGGGGCGACTATGGCTACACCTTC.

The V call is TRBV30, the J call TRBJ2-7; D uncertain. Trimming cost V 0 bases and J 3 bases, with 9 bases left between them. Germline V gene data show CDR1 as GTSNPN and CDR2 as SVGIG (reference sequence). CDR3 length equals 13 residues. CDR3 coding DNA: TGTGCCTGGAGTGTCAGACGCGGCTACGAGCAGTACTTC. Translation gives CAWSVRRGYEQYF.

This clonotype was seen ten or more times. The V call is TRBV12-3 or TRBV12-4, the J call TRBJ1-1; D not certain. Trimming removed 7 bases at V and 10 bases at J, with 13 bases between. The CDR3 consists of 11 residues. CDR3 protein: CASTKTLGAFF. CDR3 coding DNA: TGTGCCAGCACCAAGACTTTGGGAGCTTTCTTT.

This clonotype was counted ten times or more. CDR3 amino acids: CASSLRTSGRRGEQFF. The CDR3 nucleotides read TGTGCCAGCAGCTTAAGAACTAGCGGGAGGCGTGGGGAGCAGTTCTTC. The rearrangement joins TRBV7-2 to TRBJ2-1; 12 positions match TRBD2. The CDR3 runs to 16 residues. The germline gives CDR1 SGHTA, CDR2 FQGNSA. Trimming removed 2 bases from V and 10 bases from J; junction bases left unmatched: 9.

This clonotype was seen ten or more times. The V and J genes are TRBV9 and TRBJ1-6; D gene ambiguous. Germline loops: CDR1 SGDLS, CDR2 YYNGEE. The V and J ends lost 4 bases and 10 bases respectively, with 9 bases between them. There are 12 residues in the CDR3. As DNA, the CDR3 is TGTGCCAGCAGCCAAGGCGGCTCACCCCTCCACTTT. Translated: CASSQGGSPLHF.

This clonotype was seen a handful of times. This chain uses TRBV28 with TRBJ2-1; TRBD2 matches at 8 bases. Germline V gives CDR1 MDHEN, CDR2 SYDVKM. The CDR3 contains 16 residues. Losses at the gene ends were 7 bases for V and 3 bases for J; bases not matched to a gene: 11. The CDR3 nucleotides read TGTGCCAGCACCATGGGGGGCGGGGGGTACTACAATGAGCAGTTCTTC. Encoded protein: CASTMGGGGYYNEQFF.

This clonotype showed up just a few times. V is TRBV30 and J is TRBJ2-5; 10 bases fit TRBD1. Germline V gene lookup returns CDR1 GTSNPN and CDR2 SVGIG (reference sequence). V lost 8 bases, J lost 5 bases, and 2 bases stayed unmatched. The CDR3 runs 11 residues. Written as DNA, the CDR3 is TGTGCCGCGACAGGGGGCGAGACCCAGTACTTC. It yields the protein CAATGGETQYF.

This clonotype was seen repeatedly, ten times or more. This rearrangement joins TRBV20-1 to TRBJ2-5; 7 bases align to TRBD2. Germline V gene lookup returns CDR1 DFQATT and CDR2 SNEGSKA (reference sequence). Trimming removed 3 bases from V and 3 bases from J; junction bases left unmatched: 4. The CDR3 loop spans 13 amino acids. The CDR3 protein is CSASGLGEETQYF. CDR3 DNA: TGCAGTGCTAGCGGACTAGGGGAAGAGACCCAGTACTTC.

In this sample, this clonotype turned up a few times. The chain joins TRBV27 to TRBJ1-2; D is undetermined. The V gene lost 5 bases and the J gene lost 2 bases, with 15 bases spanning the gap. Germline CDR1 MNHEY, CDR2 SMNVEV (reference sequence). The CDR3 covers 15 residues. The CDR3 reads CASSRWTYLNYGYTF. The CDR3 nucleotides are TGTGCCAGCAGTCGCTGGACCTACCTCAACTATGGCTACACCTTC.

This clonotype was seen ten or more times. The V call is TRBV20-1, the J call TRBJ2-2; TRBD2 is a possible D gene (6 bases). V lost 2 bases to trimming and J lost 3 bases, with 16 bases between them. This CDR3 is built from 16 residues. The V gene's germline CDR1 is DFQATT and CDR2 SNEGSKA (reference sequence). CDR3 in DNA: TGCAGTGCTAGATCCTACAGCGGGCCTGACACCGGGGAGCTGTTTTTT. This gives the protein CSARSYSGPDTGELFF.

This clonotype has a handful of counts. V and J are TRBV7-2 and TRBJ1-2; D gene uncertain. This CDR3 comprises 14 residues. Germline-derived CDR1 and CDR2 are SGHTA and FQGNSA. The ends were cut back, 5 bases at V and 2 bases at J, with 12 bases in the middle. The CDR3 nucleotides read TGTGCCAGCAGCCGAGAGGTTTTCAACTATGGCTACACCTTC. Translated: CASSREVFNYGYTF.

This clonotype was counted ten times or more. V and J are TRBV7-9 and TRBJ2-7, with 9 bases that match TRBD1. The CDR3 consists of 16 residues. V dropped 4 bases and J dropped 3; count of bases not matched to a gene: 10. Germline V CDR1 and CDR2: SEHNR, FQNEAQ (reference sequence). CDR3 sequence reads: CASSSRTGAKYYEQYF. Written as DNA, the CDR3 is TGTGCCAGCAGCTCCCGGACAGGGGCGAAATACTACGAGCAGTACTTC. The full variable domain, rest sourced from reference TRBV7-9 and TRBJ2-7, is DTGVSQNPRHKITKRGQNVTFRCDPISEHNRLYWYRQTLGQGPEFLTYFQNEAQLEKSRLLSDRFSAERPKGSFSTLEIQRTEQGDSAMYLCASSSRTGAKYYEQYFGPGTRLTVT.

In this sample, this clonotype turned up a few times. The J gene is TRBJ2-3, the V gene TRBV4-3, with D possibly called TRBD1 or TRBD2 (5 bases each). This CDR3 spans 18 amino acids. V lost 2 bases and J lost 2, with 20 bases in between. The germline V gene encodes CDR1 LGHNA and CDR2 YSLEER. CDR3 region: CASSQTTPGTVFTDTQYF. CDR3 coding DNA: TGCGCCAGCAGCCAAACGACTCCCGGGACCGTCTTCACAGATACGCAGTATTTT.

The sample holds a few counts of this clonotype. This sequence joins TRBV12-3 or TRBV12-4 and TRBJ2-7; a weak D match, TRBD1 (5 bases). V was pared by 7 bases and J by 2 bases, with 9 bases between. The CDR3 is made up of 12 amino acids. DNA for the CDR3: TGTGCCAGCAATGAGACAGCCTACGAGCAGTACTTC. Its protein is CASNETAYEQYF.

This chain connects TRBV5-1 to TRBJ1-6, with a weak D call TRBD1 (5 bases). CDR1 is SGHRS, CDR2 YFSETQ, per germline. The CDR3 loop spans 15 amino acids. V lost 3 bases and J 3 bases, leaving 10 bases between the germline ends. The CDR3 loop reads CASSSRQFYNSPLHF. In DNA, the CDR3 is TGCGCCAGCAGCTCCAGACAGTTCTATAATTCACCCCTCCACTTT.

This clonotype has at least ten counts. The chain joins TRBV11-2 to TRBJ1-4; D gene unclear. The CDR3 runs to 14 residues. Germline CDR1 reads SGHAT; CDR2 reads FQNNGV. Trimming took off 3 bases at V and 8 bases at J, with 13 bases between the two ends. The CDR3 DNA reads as TGTGCCAGCAGCTTTAGGGCGATTAAGGAAAAACTGTTTTTT. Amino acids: CASSFRAIKEKLFF.

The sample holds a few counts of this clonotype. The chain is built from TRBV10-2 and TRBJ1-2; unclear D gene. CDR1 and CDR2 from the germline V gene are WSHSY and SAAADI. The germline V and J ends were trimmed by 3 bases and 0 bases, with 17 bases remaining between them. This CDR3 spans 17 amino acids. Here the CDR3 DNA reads TGCGCCAGCAGTGATGGGTTGCGGTCCGGGTCTAACTATGGCTACACCTTC. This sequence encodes CASSDGLRSGSNYGYTF.